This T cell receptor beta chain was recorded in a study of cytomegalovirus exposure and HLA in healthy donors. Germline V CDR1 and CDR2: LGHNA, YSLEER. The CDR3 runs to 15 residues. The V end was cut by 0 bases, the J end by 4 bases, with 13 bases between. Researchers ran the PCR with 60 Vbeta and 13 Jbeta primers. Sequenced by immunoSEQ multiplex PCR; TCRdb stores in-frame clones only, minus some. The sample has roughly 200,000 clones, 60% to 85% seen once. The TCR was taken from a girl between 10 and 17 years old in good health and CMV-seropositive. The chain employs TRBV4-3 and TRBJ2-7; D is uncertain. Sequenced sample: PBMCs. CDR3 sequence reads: CASSQERGTFYEQYF. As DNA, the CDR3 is TGCGCCAGCAGCCAAGAGCGAGGAACCTTTTACGAGCAGTACTTC.